This TCR beta chain came from a study of T cell changes during pregnancy in multiple sclerosis. This CDR3 comprises 17 residues. The V gene lost 0 bases and the J gene lost 0 bases, with 12 bases spanning the gap. Germline V gene data show CDR1 as MGHRA and CDR2 as YSYEKL. Data came from immunoSEQ multiplex PCR; TCRdb stores just in-frame clones and leaves some out. Of 95,000 to 110,000 clones in the sample, about 91% were seen once. V is TRBV4-1 and J is TRBJ2-1; TRBD2 is a possible D gene (6 bases). The sample was peripheral blood, taken after pregnancy. This TCR was recovered from a female donor with multiple sclerosis, enrolled in a pregnancy study. The CDR3 DNA follows: TGCGCCAGCAGCCAAGATCTGGGTAGCGGCTCCTACAATGAGCAGTTCTTC. This codes for CASSQDLGSGSYNEQFF.